This T cell receptor beta chain was captured in a study of cytomegalovirus exposure and HLA in healthy donors. At the level of the study: Membership in the Caucasian-associated ancestry cluster was found for approximately 85% of almost 400 genotyped donors.

The PCR was carried out with 60 Vbeta primers and 13 Jbeta primers. Measured with immunoSEQ multiplex PCR; TCRdb has only the in-frame clones, and not every one. Of over 200,000 clones listed, roughly 70% are singletons. Points from the study as a whole: By HLA locus, TCR association rates varied in a later analysis, with DRB1 showing the most and HLA-C the fewest. In a later analysis, at a false discovery rate of 0.05, under 20,000 TCR beta sequences matched HLA alleles. The study labeled around 160 TCR beta chains cytomegalovirus-associated.

A word on this clone: Its target is not known.

V shed 3 bases and J shed 2 bases, with 8 bases lying between them. Germline CDR1 GTSNPN, CDR2 SVGIG (reference sequence). CDR3 length: 13 residues. This clonotype was obtained from a woman in her twenties or thirties in good health and CMV-seronegative. The rearrangement links TRBV30 to TRBJ1-3; D is perhaps TRBD1 (6 bases). Sequencing input: PBMCs. The CDR3 DNA is TGTGCCTGGAGGGACAGTCCTGGAAACACCATATATTTT. Its protein product is CAWRDSPGNTIYF.